These T cell receptor beta chains were read from a single sample in a study of T-cell memory formation after mild COVID-19. TCRdb passed the 5' RACE reads through MiXCR, listing each CDR3 protein once. The repertoire holds 250,000 to 350,000 distinct CDR3 sequences, approximately 15% seen once, with roughly a fifth in the top ten. The sample taken for sequencing was PBMCs or a T cell subset sorted from them (not recorded which). Receptors were obtained from a young man who had mild COVID-19 (a few samples of this study predate the infection). Cell type and time point are not known. CDR3s include the opening cysteine and the closing phenylalanine or tryptophan. Each record gives: clone size, V gene, D gene, J gene, CDR3 DNA, CDR3 protein. D genes are given only for firm matches. Size values are once, few and many counts, or a class for expanded clones, and some rows have none.

abundance: .; v_gene: TRBV9; d_gene: .; j_gene: TRBJ2-3; CDR3nt: TGTGCCAGCAGCGACCAGCTACAGGGAGATACGCAGTATTTT; CDR3aa: CASSDQLQGDTQYF
abundance: .; v_gene: TRBV5-4; d_gene: .; j_gene: TRBJ1-2; CDR3nt: TGTGCCAGCAGCTCACACGGGGTGACCTATGGCTACACCTTC; CDR3aa: CASSSHGVTYGYTF
abundance: few; v_gene: TRBV10-2; d_gene: .; j_gene: TRBJ2-2; CDR3nt: TGCGCCAGCAGGCCCCAGGCGAACACCGGGGAGCTGTTTTTT; CDR3aa: CASRPQANTGELFF
abundance: few; v_gene: TRBV6-2/TRBV6-3; d_gene: TRBD2; j_gene: TRBJ2-5; CDR3nt: TGTGCCAGCCTCGGACTAGCGATGGAGACCCAGTACTTC; CDR3aa: CASLGLAMETQYF
abundance: once; v_gene: TRBV20-1; d_gene: .; j_gene: TRBJ1-5; CDR3nt: TGCAGTGCTAGGGAATTTGGGGACGCAGGGGCCGTTCAGCCCCAGCATTTT; CDR3aa: CSAREFGDAGAVQPQHF
abundance: few; v_gene: TRBV4-3; d_gene: TRBD1; j_gene: TRBJ1-1; CDR3nt: TGCGCCAGCAGCCAAGAGGACAGGGGACCTGAAGCTTTCTTT; CDR3aa: CASSQEDRGPEAFF
abundance: once; v_gene: TRBV18; d_gene: .; j_gene: TRBJ1-2; CDR3nt: TGTGCCAGCTCAAGGGACGGAAGAATCTATGGCTACACCTTC; CDR3aa: CASSRDGRIYGYTF
abundance: once; v_gene: TRBV3-1; d_gene: TRBD1; j_gene: TRBJ1-2; CDR3nt: TGTGCCAGCATCCATCCTGACAGGGCTCATGGCTACACCTTC; CDR3aa: CASIHPDRAHGYTF
abundance: many; v_gene: TRBV12-3/TRBV12-4; d_gene: TRBD1; j_gene: TRBJ1-6; CDR3nt: TGTGCCAGCAGTGTACTCCGGGACAGGGGTTCACCCCTCCACTTT; CDR3aa: CASSVLRDRGSPLHF
abundance: few; v_gene: TRBV5-1; d_gene: .; j_gene: TRBJ2-1; CDR3nt: TGCGCCAGCAGCGTGACCCCTGTGGGGGACGAGCAGTTCTTC; CDR3aa: CASSVTPVGDEQFF
abundance: few; v_gene: TRBV12-3/TRBV12-4; d_gene: .; j_gene: TRBJ1-6; CDR3nt: TGTGCCAGCAGTTTTTCGGCAGGGAATTCACCCCTCCACTTT; CDR3aa: CASSFSAGNSPLHF
abundance: .; v_gene: TRBV18; d_gene: .; j_gene: TRBJ1-1; CDR3nt: TGTGCCAGCTCACTTTCACCACAGGATCCGGGCAGTGGTGAAGCTTTCTTT; CDR3aa: CASSLSPQDPGSGEAFF
abundance: few; v_gene: TRBV12-5; d_gene: .; j_gene: TRBJ2-1; CDR3nt: TGTGCTAGTGGTTCGACCCCCCTTGGTGAGCAGTTCTTC; CDR3aa: CASGSTPLGEQFF
abundance: many; v_gene: TRBV7-8; d_gene: TRBD1; j_gene: TRBJ2-5; CDR3nt: TGTGCCAGCAGCTTTGACAGGGTAGGAGGCGAGACCCAGTACTTC; CDR3aa: CASSFDRVGGETQYF
abundance: .; v_gene: TRBV12-3/TRBV12-4; d_gene: .; j_gene: TRBJ1-2; CDR3nt: TGTGCCAGCAGTTCCGGGTCCTCCTATGGCTACACCTTC; CDR3aa: CASSSGSSYGYTF
abundance: few; v_gene: TRBV4-3; d_gene: .; j_gene: TRBJ1-6; CDR3nt: TGCGCCAGCAGCCAAGACTTTAATTCACCCCTCCACTTT; CDR3aa: CASSQDFNSPLHF
abundance: many; v_gene: TRBV4-2; d_gene: .; j_gene: TRBJ1-5; CDR3nt: TGTGCCAGCAGCCTGGCTTTCCAGGGATCAGGTCAGCCCCAGCATTTT; CDR3aa: CASSLAFQGSGQPQHF
abundance: few; v_gene: TRBV19; d_gene: TRBD1; j_gene: TRBJ1-2; CDR3nt: TGTGCCAGTAACCTCTGGACAGGGGGAGGCTACACCTTC; CDR3aa: CASNLWTGGGYTF
abundance: .; v_gene: TRBV4-1; d_gene: .; j_gene: TRBJ1-1; CDR3nt: TGCGCCAGCAGCCAAGTCGGGACACCGAACACTGAAGCTTTCTTT; CDR3aa: CASSQVGTPNTEAFF
abundance: few; v_gene: TRBV5-1; d_gene: .; j_gene: TRBJ1-1; CDR3nt: TGCGCCAGCAGCTTGGATGGGGGAAACACTGAAGCTTTCTTT; CDR3aa: CASSLDGGNTEAFF
abundance: few; v_gene: TRBV6-2/TRBV6-3; d_gene: .; j_gene: TRBJ1-5; CDR3nt: TGTGCCAGCGCTCTGACGGAATATAGCAATCAGCCCCAGCATTTT; CDR3aa: CASALTEYSNQPQHF
abundance: .; v_gene: TRBV9; d_gene: .; j_gene: TRBJ1-5; CDR3nt: TGTGCCAGCAGCGTAGCGGGCAGTAATCAGCCCCAGCATTTT; CDR3aa: CASSVAGSNQPQHF
abundance: .; v_gene: TRBV6-5; d_gene: .; j_gene: TRBJ1-6; CDR3nt: TGTGCCAGCAGTTACTCGTCGGGGAGGGAGTCTAATTCACCCCTCCACTTT; CDR3aa: CASSYSSGRESNSPLHF
abundance: .; v_gene: TRBV5-6; d_gene: TRBD1; j_gene: TRBJ2-2; CDR3nt: TGTGCCAGCAGCTTCCCTGGGACAGGGGGCTTCGGGGAGCTGTTTTTT; CDR3aa: CASSFPGTGGFGELFF
abundance: .; v_gene: TRBV15; d_gene: .; j_gene: TRBJ1-4; CDR3nt: TGTGCCACCAGCAAAGAAGGGTTCGAGGAAAAACTGTTTTTT; CDR3aa: CATSKEGFEEKLFF
abundance: few; v_gene: TRBV6-5; d_gene: TRBD1; j_gene: TRBJ1-5; CDR3nt: TGTGCCAGCAGTCCCGACAGGGACCGTCAGCCCCAGCATTTT; CDR3aa: CASSPDRDRQPQHF
abundance: .; v_gene: TRBV2; d_gene: .; j_gene: TRBJ2-5; CDR3nt: TGTGCCAGCAAATACGCAGGGATTGAGACCCAGTACTTC; CDR3aa: CASKYAGIETQYF
abundance: few; v_gene: TRBV6-2/TRBV6-3; d_gene: .; j_gene: TRBJ2-1; CDR3nt: TGTGCCAGCAGTTACTCCGGGCCTAGGGAGCAGTTCTTC; CDR3aa: CASSYSGPREQFF
abundance: .; v_gene: TRBV7-2; d_gene: TRBD2; j_gene: TRBJ2-3; CDR3nt: TGTGCCAGCGTTTCCGGGACTATCGGTGATACGCAGTATTTT; CDR3aa: CASVSGTIGDTQYF
abundance: .; v_gene: TRBV12-3/TRBV12-4; d_gene: TRBD2; j_gene: TRBJ2-5; CDR3nt: TGTGCCAGCAGCGCCGGGACTAGCGGGGCGGCGCGAGAGACCCAGTACTTC; CDR3aa: CASSAGTSGAARETQYF
abundance: few; v_gene: TRBV7-3; d_gene: TRBD2; j_gene: TRBJ2-5; CDR3nt: TGTGCCAGCAGCCGCCAACCGGGACTAGTCTCGGAGACCCAGTACTTC; CDR3aa: CASSRQPGLVSETQYF
abundance: .; v_gene: TRBV10-3; d_gene: .; j_gene: TRBJ2-7; CDR3nt: TGTGCCATCAGTGAGTCGAGGAGTGGGTCCTACGAGCAGTACTTC; CDR3aa: CAISESRSGSYEQYF
abundance: few; v_gene: TRBV5-1; d_gene: .; j_gene: TRBJ2-3; CDR3nt: TGCGCCAGCAGCCGAGACCCAGCAGTGGGTACGCAGTATTTT; CDR3aa: CASSRDPAVGTQYF
abundance: .; v_gene: TRBV5-1; d_gene: .; j_gene: TRBJ1-1; CDR3nt: TGCGCCAGCAGCTTGCAGGTTATGAACACTGAAGCTTTCTTT; CDR3aa: CASSLQVMNTEAFF
abundance: .; v_gene: TRBV27; d_gene: .; j_gene: TRBJ2-7; CDR3nt: TGTGCCAGCAGCCCGACGGGACTTGGCAGAGGGGGCGAGCAGTACTTC; CDR3aa: CASSPTGLGRGGEQYF
abundance: few; v_gene: TRBV7-3; d_gene: .; j_gene: TRBJ2-1; CDR3nt: TGTGCCAGCAGCTTAACGCCGGGTGTGAGGGGGGGCACCCACAATGAGCAGTTCTTC; CDR3aa: CASSLTPGVRGGTHNEQFF
abundance: few; v_gene: TRBV27; d_gene: .; j_gene: TRBJ2-3; CDR3nt: TGTGCCAGCAGTTATAACAGGGTTGGCACAGATACGCAGTATTTT; CDR3aa: CASSYNRVGTDTQYF
abundance: .; v_gene: TRBV15; d_gene: TRBD1; j_gene: TRBJ1-5; CDR3nt: TGTGCCACCAGCAGCCGGACAGGCTCTAGCCAGCCCCAGCATTTT; CDR3aa: CATSSRTGSSQPQHF
abundance: .; v_gene: TRBV5-1; d_gene: TRBD2; j_gene: TRBJ2-2; CDR3nt: TGCGCCAGCAGCTTGCCAGCGGGGTCGAACACCGGGGAGCTGTTTTTT; CDR3aa: CASSLPAGSNTGELFF
abundance: few; v_gene: TRBV4-3; d_gene: TRBD2; j_gene: TRBJ2-3; CDR3nt: TGCGCCAGCAGCCAAGATACTAGCGGGGCAGATACGCAGTATTTT; CDR3aa: CASSQDTSGADTQYF
abundance: many; v_gene: TRBV5-1; d_gene: TRBD2; j_gene: TRBJ2-1; CDR3nt: TGCGCCAGCAGCTTGGTTCTAGCGGGGGTTGAGCAGTTCTTC; CDR3aa: CASSLVLAGVEQFF
abundance: .; v_gene: TRBV6-6; d_gene: TRBD2; j_gene: TRBJ2-1; CDR3nt: TGTGCCAGCAGTTACGAGGATATAGCGGGGGGGTTCTTC; CDR3aa: CASSYEDIAGGFF
abundance: .; v_gene: TRBV11-2; d_gene: .; j_gene: TRBJ1-4; CDR3nt: TGTGCCAGCAGCTTAGTACGGACACTGAATGAAAAACTGTTTTTT; CDR3aa: CASSLVRTLNEKLFF
abundance: .; v_gene: TRBV29-1; d_gene: .; j_gene: TRBJ2-1; CDR3nt: TGCAGCGCAACCGAGGAAAGATACAATGAGCAGTTCTTC; CDR3aa: CSATEERYNEQFF
abundance: .; v_gene: TRBV5-1; d_gene: .; j_gene: TRBJ1-2; CDR3nt: TGCGCCAGCAGCTTTATTTACAGAGCATATGGCTACACCTTC; CDR3aa: CASSFIYRAYGYTF
abundance: few; v_gene: TRBV3-1; d_gene: TRBD2; j_gene: TRBJ2-7; CDR3nt: TGTGCCAGCAGCTCGCGTAGCGGGGGTGAGCAGTACTTC; CDR3aa: CASSSRSGGEQYF